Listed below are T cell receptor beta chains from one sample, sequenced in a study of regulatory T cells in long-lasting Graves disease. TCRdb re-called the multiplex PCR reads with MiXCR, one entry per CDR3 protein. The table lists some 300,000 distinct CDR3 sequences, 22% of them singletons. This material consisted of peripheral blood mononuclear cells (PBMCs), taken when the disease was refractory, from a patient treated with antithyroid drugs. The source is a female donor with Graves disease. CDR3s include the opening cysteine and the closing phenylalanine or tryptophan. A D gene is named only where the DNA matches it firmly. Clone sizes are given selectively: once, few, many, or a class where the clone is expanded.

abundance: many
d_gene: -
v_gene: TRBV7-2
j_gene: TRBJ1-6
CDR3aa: CASSLISTGSYSPLHF
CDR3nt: TGTGCCAGTAGCTTAATCTCGACAGGTTCCTATTCACCCCTCCACTTT

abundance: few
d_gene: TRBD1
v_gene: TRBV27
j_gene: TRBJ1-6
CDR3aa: CASSLRTGLSSPLHF
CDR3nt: TGTGCCAGCAGTTTAAGGACAGGGTTGTCCTCACCCCTCCACTTT

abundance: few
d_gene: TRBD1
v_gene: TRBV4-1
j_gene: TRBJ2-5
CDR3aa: CASAQGNLETQYF
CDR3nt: TGCGCCAGCGCACAGGGGAACCTGGAGACCCAGTACTTC

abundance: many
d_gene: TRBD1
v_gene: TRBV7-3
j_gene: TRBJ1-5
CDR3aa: CASSLTGRTGSNQPQHF
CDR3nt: TGTGCCAGCAGCTTAACGGGGCGGACAGGGTCGAATCAGCCCCAGCATTTT

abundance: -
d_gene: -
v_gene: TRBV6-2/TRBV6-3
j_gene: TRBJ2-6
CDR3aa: CASSYDLDHGDSGANVLTF
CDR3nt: TGTGCCAGCAGTTACGATCTTGACCATGGGGACTCTGGGGCCAACGTCCTGACTTTC

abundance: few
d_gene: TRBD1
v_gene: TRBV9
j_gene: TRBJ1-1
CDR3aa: CASSVFRDSEAFF
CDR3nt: TGTGCCAGCAGCGTCTTTCGGGACAGTGAAGCTTTCTTT

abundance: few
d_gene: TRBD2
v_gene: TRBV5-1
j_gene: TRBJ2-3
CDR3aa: CASDSSAGGPPDTQYF
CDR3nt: TGCGCCAGCGACTCCTCAGCGGGAGGGCCCCCAGATACGCAGTATTTT

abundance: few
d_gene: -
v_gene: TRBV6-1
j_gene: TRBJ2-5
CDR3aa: CASSTRGQRGETQYF
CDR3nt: TGTGCCAGCAGTACGCGGGGGCAGAGAGGGGAGACCCAGTACTTC

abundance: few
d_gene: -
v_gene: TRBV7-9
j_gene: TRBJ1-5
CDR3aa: CASSLGDGYSNQPQHF
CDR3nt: TGTGCCAGCAGCTTAGGGGACGGGTATAGCAATCAGCCCCAGCATTTT

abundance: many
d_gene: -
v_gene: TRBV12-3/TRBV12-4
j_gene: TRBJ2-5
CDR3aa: CASSYSGSQETQYF
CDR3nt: TGTGCCAGCAGTTACTCCGGGAGCCAAGAGACCCAGTACTTC

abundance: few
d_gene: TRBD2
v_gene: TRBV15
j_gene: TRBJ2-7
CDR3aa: CATSNTGLTYEQYF
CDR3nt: TGTGCCACCAGCAATACGGGACTAACCTACGAGCAGTACTTC

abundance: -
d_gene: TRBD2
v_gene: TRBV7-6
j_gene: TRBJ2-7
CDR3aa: CASSAGGARTYEQYF
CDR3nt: TGTGCCAGCAGCGCCGGGGGGGCCAGAACCTACGAGCAGTACTTC

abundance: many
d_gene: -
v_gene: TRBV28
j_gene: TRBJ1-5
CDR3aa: CASNRMNQPQHF
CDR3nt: TGTGCCAGCAATCGGATGAATCAGCCCCAGCATTTT

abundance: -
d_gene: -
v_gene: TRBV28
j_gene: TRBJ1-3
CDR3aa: CASSFKGISGNTIYF
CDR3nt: TGTGCCAGCAGTTTTAAGGGGATCTCTGGAAACACCATATATTTT

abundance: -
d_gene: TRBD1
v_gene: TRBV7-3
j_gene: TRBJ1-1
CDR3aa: CASSTNQGAEAFF
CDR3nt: TGTGCCAGCAGCACAAATCAGGGGGCTGAAGCTTTCTTT

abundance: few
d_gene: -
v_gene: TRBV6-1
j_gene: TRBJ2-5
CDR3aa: CASNHRDKGETQYF
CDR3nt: TGTGCCAGCAATCACCGGGACAAGGGAGAGACCCAGTACTTC

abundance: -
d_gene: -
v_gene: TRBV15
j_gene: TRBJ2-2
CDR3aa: CATSRTRDTGELFF
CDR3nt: TGTGCCACCAGCAGAACCCGAGACACCGGGGAGCTGTTTTTT

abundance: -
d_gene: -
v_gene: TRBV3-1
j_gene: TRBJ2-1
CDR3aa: CASSRGWNEQFF
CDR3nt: TGTGCCAGCAGCCGAGGATGGAATGAGCAGTTCTTC

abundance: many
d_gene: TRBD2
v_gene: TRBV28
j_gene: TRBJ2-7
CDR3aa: CASSFRAGVDYEQYF
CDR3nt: TGTGCCAGCAGTTTTAGAGCGGGAGTCGACTACGAGCAGTACTTC

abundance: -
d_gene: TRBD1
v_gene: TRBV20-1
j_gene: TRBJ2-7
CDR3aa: CSARSGDRGLDEQYF
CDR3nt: TGCAGTGCTAGATCCGGGGACAGGGGGCTGGACGAGCAGTACTTC

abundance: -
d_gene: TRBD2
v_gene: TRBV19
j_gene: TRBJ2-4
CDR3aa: CASSPPGIAGVNIQYF
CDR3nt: TGTGCCAGTAGTCCACCCGGAATAGCGGGAGTCAACATTCAGTACTTC

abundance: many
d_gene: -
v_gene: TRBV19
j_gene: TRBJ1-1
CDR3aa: CASNEDGSGNTEAFF
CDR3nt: TGTGCCAGTAACGAGGACGGTTCGGGTAACACTGAAGCTTTCTTT

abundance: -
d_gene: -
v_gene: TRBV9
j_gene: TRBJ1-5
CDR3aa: CASSPEKGGFNQPQHF
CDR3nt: TGTGCCAGCAGCCCCGAGAAGGGGGGATTCAATCAGCCCCAGCATTTT